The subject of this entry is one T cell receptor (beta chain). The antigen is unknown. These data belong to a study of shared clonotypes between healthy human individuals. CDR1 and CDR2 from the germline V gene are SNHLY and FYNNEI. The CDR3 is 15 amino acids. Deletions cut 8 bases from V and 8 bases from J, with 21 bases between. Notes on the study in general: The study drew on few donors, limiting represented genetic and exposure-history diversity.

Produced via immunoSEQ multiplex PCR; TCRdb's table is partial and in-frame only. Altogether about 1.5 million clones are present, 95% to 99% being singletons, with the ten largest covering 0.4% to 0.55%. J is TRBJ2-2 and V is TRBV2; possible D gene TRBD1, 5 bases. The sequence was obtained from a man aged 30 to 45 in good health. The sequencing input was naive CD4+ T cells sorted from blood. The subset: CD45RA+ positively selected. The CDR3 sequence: CASLLGQPVSGELFF. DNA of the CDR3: TGTGCCAGCTTGTTGGGGCAACCTGTGAGTGGGGAGCTGTTTTTT. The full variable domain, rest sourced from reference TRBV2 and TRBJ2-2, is EPEVTQTPSHQVTQMGQEVILRCVPISNHLYFYWYRQILGQKVEFLVSFYNNEISEKSEIFDDQFSVERPDGSNFTLKIRSTKLEDSAMYFCASLLGQPVSGELFFGEGSRLTVL.